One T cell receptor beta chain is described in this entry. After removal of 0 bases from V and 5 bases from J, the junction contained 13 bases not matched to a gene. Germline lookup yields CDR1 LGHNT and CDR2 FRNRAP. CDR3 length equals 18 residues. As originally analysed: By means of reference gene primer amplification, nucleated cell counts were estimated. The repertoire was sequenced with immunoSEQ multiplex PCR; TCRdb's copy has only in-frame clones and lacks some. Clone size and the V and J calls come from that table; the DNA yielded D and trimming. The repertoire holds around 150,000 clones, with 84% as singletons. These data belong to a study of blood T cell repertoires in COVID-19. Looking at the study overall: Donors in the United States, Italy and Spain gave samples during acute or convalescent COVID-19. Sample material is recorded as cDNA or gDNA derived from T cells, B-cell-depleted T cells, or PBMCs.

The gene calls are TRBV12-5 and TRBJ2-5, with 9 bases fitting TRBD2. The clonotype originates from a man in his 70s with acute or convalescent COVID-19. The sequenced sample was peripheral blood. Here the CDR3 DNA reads TGTGCTAGTGGTTTGGTACAGGGGAATAGCGGGAGTTGGGAGACCCAGTACTTC. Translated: CASGLVQGNSGSWETQYF.